The text below deals with one T cell receptor beta chain. This record comes from a study of blood T cell repertoires in COVID-19. Study overall: Spain, Italy and the United States supplied samples that represented acute and convalescent COVID-19. T cells, B-cell-depleted T cells, or PBMCs supplied cDNA or gDNA.

Clones were read by immunoSEQ multiplex PCR, and TCRdb kept only the in-frame ones, dropping some. The repertoire holds roughly 200,000 clones, with over 80% as singletons. CDR1 and CDR2 from the germline V gene are SEHNR and FQNEAQ (reference sequence). The CDR3 totals 12 residues. V was pared by 5 bases and J by 5 bases, with 9 bases between. The chain joins TRBV7-9 to TRBJ1-1, with a tentative D call TRBD1 (5 bases). The source is a man between 35 and 55 years old with acute or convalescent COVID-19. Sequences were obtained from peripheral blood. The DNA for the CDR3 is TGTGCCAGCAGCAACGGGGGAACTGAAGCTTTCTTT. This sequence encodes CASSNGGTEAFF. Variable domain in full (rest from reference TRBV7-9 and TRBJ1-1): DTGVSQNPRHKITKRGQNVTFRCDPISEHNRLYWYRQTLGQGPEFLTYFQNEAQLEKSRLLSDRFSAERPKGSFSTLEIQRTEQGDSAMYLCASSNGGTEAFFGQGTRLTVV.